The clone carrying this T cell receptor beta chain was seen repeatedly, ten times or more. The data were obtained in a study of read filtering for tumor transcriptome and immune sequencing. V shed 5 bases and J shed 4 bases, with 11 bases lying between them. Germline loops: CDR1 MNHEY, CDR2 SVGEGT. The CDR3 consists of 13 residues. The library was built from 400 ng RNA with molecular barcoded adaptors for alpha/delta and beta/gamma chains. MiXCR, applied by TCRdb to the reads, yields one record per CDR3 protein. This sample yields 100,000 to 150,000 distinct CDR3 sequences, of which roughly 13% are seen a single time; around 8.3% belongs to the top ten.

The TCR originated in a donor aged 40 or older with multiple myeloma. Material: a population of CD138-negative cells sorted from bone marrow. The gene calls are TRBV6-2 or TRBV6-3 and TRBJ1-1; D is possibly TRBD1 (6 bases). The CDR3 protein is CASSHGQSTEAFF. The CDR3 region has the DNA TGTGCCAGCAGTCACGGACAGTCCACTGAAGCTTTCTTT.